This T cell receptor (beta chain) appears in the sequencing data of a study of T-cell memory formation after mild COVID-19. Study-wide findings and caveats: Clones contracting day 15 to 85 were balanced CD4/CD8; later expanders leaned CD4+. Whether second-wave clones peaking at day 37 were SARS-CoV-2 specific went unconfirmed.

TCRdb reanalysed the 5' RACE reads using MiXCR and keeps one entry per CDR3 protein. The sample carries fewer than 250,000 distinct CDR3 sequences, roughly 30% recorded once. A word on this clonotype: Its cognate antigen is unknown.

Germline V gene sequence: CDR1 SGHAT, CDR2 FQNNGV. Trimming removed 1 base at V and 1 base at J, with 10 bases between. The CDR3 spans 15 residues. V and J are TRBV11-2 and TRBJ1-1, with TRBD1 as a possible D gene (5 bases). The specimen sequenced was PBMCs or a T cell subset sorted from them (not recorded which). The clonotype comes from an adult woman who had mild COVID-19 (a few samples of this study predate the infection). Cell type and time point are not known. CDR3 coding DNA: TGTGCCAGCAGCTTAGGTGGGGGGAGGAACACTGAAGCTTTCTTT. Its protein product is CASSLGGGRNTEAFF.